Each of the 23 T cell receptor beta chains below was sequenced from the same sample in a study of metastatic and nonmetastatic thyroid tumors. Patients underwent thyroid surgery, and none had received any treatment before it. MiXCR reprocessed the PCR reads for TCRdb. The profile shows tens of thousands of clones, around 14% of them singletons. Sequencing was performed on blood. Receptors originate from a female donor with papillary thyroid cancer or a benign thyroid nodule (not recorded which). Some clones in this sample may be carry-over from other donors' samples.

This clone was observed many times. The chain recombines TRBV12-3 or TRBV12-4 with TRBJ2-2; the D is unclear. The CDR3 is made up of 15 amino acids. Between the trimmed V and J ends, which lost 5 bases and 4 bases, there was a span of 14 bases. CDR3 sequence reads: CASSPDIRRTGELFF. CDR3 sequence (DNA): TGTGCCAGCAGTCCCGACATACGTCGCACCGGGGAGCTGTTTTTT.

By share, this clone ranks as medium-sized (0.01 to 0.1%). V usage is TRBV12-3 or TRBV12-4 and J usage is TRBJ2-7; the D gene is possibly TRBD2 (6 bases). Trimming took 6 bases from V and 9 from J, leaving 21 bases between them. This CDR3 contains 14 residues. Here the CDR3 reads CASSRLATAGGQYF. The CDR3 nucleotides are TGTGCCAGCAGCCGTCTTGCGACGGCCGGGGGGCAGTACTTC.

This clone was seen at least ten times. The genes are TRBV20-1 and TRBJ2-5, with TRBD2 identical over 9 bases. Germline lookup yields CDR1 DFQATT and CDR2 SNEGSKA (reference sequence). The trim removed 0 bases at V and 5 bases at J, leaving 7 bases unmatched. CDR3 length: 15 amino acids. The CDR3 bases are TGCAGTGCTAGAGATTACCAGCGGGAGGTTGAGACCCAGTACTTC. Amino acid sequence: CSARDYQREVETQYF.

The CDR3 DNA reads TGCAGTGCTAGAGATAGAGCCTACAATGAGCAGTTCTTC. Encoded protein: CSARDRAYNEQFF. The chain uses TRBV20-1 and TRBJ2-1; D is unresolved. V shed 0 bases and J shed 2 bases, with 5 bases lying between them. CDR1 and CDR2 from the germline V gene are DFQATT and SNEGSKA (reference sequence). The CDR3 sequence is 13 residues long.

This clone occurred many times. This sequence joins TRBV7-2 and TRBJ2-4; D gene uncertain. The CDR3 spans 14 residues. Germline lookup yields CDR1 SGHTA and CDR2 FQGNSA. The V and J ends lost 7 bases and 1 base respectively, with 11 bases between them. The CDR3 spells CASTEPFAKNIQYF. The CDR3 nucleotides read TGTGCCAGCACCGAGCCTTTTGCCAAAAACATTCAGTACTTC.

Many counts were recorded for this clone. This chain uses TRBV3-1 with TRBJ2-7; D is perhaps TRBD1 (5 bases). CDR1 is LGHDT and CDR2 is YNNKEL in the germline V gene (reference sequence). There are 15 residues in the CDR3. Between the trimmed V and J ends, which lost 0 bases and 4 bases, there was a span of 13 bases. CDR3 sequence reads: CASSQEGQGAYEQYF. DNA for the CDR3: TGTGCCAGCAGCCAAGAGGGGCAGGGCGCTTACGAGCAGTACTTC.

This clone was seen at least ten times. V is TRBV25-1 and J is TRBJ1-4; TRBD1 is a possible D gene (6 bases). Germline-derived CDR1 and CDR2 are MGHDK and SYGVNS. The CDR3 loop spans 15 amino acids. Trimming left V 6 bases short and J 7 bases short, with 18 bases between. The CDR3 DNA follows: TGTGCCAGCAGCGTTAGGGGGGCCGCGGTTGAAAAACTGTTTTTT. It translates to CASSVRGAAVEKLFF. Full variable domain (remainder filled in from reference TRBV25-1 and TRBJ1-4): EADIYQTPRYLVIGTGKKITLECSQTMGHDKMYWYQQDPGMELHLIHYSYGVNSTEKGDLSSESTVSRIRTEHFPLTLESARPSHTSQYLCASSVRGAAVEKLFFGSGTQLSVL.

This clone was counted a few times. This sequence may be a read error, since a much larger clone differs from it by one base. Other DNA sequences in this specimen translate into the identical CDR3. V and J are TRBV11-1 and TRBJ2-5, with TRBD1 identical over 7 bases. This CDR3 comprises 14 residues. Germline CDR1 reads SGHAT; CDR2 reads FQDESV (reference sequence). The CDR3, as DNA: TGTGCCAGCAGCTTGGGCAGGGGGTCGGAGACACAGTACTTC. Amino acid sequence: CASSLGRGSETQYF. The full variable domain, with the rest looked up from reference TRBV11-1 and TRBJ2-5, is EAEVAQSPRYKITEKSQAVAFWCDPISGHATLYWYRQILGQGPELLVQFQDESVVDDSQLPKDRFSAERLKGVDSTLKIQPAELGDSAMYLCASSLGRGSETQYFGPGTRLLVL.

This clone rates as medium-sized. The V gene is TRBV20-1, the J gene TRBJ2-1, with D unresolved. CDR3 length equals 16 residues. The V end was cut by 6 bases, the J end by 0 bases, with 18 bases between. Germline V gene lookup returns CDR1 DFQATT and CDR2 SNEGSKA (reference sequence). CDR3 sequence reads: CSAPLSWSLSYNEQFF. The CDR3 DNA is TGCAGTGCCCCCCTCTCTTGGTCTCTCTCCTACAATGAGCAGTTCTTC.

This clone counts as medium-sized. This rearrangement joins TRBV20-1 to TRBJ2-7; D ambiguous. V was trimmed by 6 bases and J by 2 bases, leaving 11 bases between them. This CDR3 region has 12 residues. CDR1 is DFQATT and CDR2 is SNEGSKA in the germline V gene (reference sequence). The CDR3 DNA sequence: TGCAGTGCCCCTGGGAAGGCCTACGAGCAGTACTTC. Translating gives CSAPGKAYEQYF.

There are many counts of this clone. CDR3 nucleotides: TGTGCCACCAGCAGAGATCAGAACACTGAAGCTTTCTTT. Amino acid sequence: CATSRDQNTEAFF. This chain connects TRBV15 to TRBJ1-1, with D unresolved. Germline loops: CDR1 LNHNV, CDR2 YYDKDF (reference sequence). Between the trimmed V and J ends, which lost 0 bases and 1 base, there was a span of 3 bases. CDR3 length equals 13 residues.

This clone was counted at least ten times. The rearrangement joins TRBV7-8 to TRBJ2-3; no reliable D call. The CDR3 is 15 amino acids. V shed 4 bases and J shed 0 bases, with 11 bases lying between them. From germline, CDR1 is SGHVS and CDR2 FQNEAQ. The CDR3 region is CASSSRGSSTDTQYF. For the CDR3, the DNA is TGTGCCAGCAGCTCTCGTGGCTCTAGCACAGATACGCAGTATTTT.

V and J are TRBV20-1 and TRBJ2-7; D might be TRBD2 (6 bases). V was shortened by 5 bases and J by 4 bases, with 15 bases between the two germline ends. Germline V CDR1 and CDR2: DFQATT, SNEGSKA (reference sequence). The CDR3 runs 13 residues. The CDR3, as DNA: TGCAGTGCTCGGAGGAGGGTAGAATACGAGCAGTACTTC. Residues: CSARRRVEYEQYF.

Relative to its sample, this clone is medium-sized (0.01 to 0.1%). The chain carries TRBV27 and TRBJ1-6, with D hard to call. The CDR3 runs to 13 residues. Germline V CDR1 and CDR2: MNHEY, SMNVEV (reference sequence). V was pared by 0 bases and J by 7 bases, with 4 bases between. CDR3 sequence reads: CASSLSGNSPLHF. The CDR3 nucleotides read TGTGCCAGCAGTTTATCTGGGAATTCACCCCTCCACTTT.

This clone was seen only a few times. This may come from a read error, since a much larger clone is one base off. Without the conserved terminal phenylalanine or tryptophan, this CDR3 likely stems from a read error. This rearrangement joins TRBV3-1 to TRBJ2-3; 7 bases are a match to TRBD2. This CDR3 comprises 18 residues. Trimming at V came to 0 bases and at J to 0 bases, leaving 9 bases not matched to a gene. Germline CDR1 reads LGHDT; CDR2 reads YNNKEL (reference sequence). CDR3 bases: TGTGCCAGCAGCCAAGAATCCGGGAGGCCCTCTAGCACAGATACGCAGTATTCT. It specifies CASSQESGRPSSTDTQYS.

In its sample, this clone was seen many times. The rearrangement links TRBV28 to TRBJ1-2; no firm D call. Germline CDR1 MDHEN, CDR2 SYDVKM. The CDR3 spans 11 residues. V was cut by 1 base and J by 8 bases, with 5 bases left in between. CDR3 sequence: CASSLSYGYTF. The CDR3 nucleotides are TGTGCCAGCAGTTTATCCTACGGCTACACCTTC.

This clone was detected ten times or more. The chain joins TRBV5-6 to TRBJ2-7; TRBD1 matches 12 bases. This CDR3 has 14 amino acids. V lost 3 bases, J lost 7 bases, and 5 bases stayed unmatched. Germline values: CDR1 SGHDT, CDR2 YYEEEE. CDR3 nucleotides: TGTGCCAGCAGCTCGGGACAGGGGGCATGGGAGCAGTACTTC. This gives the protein CASSSGQGAWEQYF.

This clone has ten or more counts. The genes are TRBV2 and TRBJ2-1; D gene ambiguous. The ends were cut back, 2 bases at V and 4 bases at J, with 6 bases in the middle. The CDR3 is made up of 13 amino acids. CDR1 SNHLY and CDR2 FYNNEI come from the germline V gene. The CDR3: CASSELLYNEQFF. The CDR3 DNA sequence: TGTGCCAGCAGTGAATTACTTTACAATGAGCAGTTCTTC.

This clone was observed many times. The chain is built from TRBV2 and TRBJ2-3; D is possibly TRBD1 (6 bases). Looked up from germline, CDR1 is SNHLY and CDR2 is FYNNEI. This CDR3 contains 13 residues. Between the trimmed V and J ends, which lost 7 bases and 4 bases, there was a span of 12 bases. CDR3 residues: CASIEGVADTQYF. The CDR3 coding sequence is TGTGCCAGCATAGAGGGGGTGGCAGATACGCAGTATTTT.

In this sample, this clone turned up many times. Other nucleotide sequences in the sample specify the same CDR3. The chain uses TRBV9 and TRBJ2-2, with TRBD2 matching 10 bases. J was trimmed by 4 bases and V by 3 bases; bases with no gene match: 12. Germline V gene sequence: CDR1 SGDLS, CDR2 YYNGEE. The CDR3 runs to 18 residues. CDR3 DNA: TGTGCCAGCAGCGGTCTAGCGGGAGACTCCTTTAGCACCGGGGAGCTGTTTTTT. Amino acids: CASSGLAGDSFSTGELFF.

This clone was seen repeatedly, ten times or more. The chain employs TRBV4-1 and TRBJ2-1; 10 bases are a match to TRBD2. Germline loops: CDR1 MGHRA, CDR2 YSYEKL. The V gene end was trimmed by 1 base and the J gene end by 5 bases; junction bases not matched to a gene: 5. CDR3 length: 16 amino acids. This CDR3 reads CASSQAGLAVNNEQFF. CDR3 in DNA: TGCGCCAGCAGCCAAGCCGGACTAGCGGTAAACAATGAGCAGTTCTTC.

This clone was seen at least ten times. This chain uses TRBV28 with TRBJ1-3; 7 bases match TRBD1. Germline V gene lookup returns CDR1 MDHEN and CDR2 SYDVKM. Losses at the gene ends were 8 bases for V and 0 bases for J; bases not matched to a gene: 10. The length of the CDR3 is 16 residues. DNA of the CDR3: TGTGCCAGCGCCACAGGGGCGTACTTCTCTGGAAACACCATATATTTT. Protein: CASATGAYFSGNTIYF.

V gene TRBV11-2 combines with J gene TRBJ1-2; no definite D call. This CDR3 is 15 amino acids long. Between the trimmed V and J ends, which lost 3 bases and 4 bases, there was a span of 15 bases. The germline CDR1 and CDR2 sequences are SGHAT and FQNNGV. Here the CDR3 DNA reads TGTGCCAGCAGCTTTGGCGGCGAACAGACCTATGGCTACACCTTC. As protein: CASSFGGEQTYGYTF.